The 5 T cell receptor beta chains below were found in one sample sequenced in a study of T cell responses to AZD1222 COVID-19 vaccine. Sequencing was performed with immunoSEQ multiplex PCR; in TCRdb, only in-frame clones are kept and a portion is missing. The sample consists of about 85,000 clones, 70% to 90% of them appearing once. The sample consisted of peripheral blood, taken on day 0 of AZD1222 vaccination. These receptors all stem from an adult in good health.

The CDR3 here is CSVGPNTGELFF. The CDR3 DNA follows: TGCAGCGTTGGCCCTAACACCGGGGAGCTGTTTTTT. V and J are TRBV29-1 and TRBJ2-2; D unresolved. The germline V and J ends were trimmed by 4 bases and 2 bases, with 5 bases remaining between them. In germline, CDR1 is SQVTM, CDR2 ANQGSEA. The length of the CDR3 is 12 residues.

This chain uses TRBV6-5 with TRBJ1-1; TRBD1 matches at 8 bases. The CDR3 consists of 15 residues. Trimming at V came to 2 bases and at J to 8 bases, leaving 10 bases not matched to a gene. Germline V gene data show CDR1 as MNHEY and CDR2 as SVGAGI. CDR3 DNA sequence: TGTGCCAGCAGTTACCCAGGGGGCTCCGAACCCGAAGCTTTCTTT. This translates into CASSYPGGSEPEAFF.

The chain couples TRBV3-1 (or the pseudogene TRBV3-2) to TRBJ2-1; TRBD2 aligns across 10 bases. CDR1 and CDR2 (germline): LGHDT, YNNKEL (reference sequence). V lost 4 bases to trimming and J lost 13 bases; unmatched junction nucleotides: 7. CDR3 length equals 13 residues. CDR3 DNA: TGTGCCAGCAGCCCCGCCACTAGCGGGATTCAGTTCTTC. Protein product: CASSPATSGIQFF.

The V and J genes are TRBV6-5 and TRBJ2-7; D may be TRBD2 (5 bases). This CDR3 has 12 residues. Deletions cut 2 bases from V and 3 bases from J, with 5 bases between. The germline V gene has CDR1 MNHEY and CDR2 SVGAGI. This CDR3 reads CASSYEGYEQYF. CDR3 bases: TGTGCCAGCAGTTACGAGGGCTACGAGCAGTACTTC.

V and J are TRBV27 and TRBJ2-1; D is uncertain. Germline-derived CDR1 and CDR2 are MNHEY and SMNVEV (reference sequence). The CDR3 loop spans 13 amino acids. Trimming took 8 bases from V and 0 from J, leaving 8 bases between them. The CDR3 DNA is TGTGCCAGCCGGAAGGGCTCCTACAATGAGCAGTTCTTC. It codes for CASRKGSYNEQFF.